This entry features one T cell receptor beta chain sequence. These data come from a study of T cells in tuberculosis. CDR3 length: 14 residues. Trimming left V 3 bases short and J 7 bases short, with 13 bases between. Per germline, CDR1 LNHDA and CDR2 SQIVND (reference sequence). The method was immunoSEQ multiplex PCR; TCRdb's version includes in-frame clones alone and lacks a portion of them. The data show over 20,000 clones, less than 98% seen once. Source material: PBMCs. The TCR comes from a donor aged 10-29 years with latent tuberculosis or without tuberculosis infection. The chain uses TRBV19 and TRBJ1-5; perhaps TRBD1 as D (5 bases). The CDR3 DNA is TGTGCCAGTAGTATCGGGGGGACGGGACAGCCCCAGCATTTT. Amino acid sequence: CASSIGGTGQPQHF.